This TCR beta chain originates from a study of shared clonotypes between healthy human individuals. Study at large: Three plates were used per donor for CD4 naive, three for CD4 memory, two for CD8 naive and one for CD8 memory. Study-level results: For naive CD4 cells, roughly 4.8% of clonotypes were shared across a handful of donors. In this cohort, only blood was sampled, and tissue repertoires likely differ. Shared clonotypes across all four donors exceeded non-shared ones in generation probability.

Comment on this clone: Its antigen is still unknown.

V was trimmed by 1 base and J by 4 bases, leaving 22 bases between them. Germline CDR1 reads LGHNA; CDR2 reads YSLEER. This CDR3 is built from 18 residues. TCRdb's copy holds only in-frame clones and misses some; the assay was immunoSEQ multiplex PCR. In the table there are roughly 700,000 clones, about 90% of which are singletons. The sample was memory CD8+ T cells from PBMCs. The subset was: CD45RO+ cells pooled with CCR7-negative TemRA cells. The clonotype comes from a man between 18 and 29 years old in good health. Some clones in this sample may be carry-over from other donors' samples. J is TRBJ1-2 and V is TRBV4-3; D is uncertain. The chain's CDR3 is CASSQATRSRRRTYGYTF. The CDR3 coding sequence is TGCGCCAGCAGCCAAGCCACAAGGTCCCGGAGGAGGACCTATGGCTACACCTTC.